The next 6 T cell receptor beta chains were all read from a single sample in a study of shared clonotypes between healthy human individuals. Assay used: immunoSEQ multiplex PCR; TCRdb lists only in-frame clones, some missing. The table has hundreds of thousands of clones, around two thirds seen once. Sequencing was done on a sample of memory CD4+ T cells sorted from blood. Subset in this sample: CD45RA-negative fraction. The receptors derive from a woman between 25 and 40 years old in good health.

The rearrangement links TRBV11-2 to TRBJ2-6, with D uncertain. The CDR3 consists of 16 residues. The germline V and J ends were trimmed by 5 bases and 0 bases, with 11 bases remaining between them. CDR1 and CDR2 from the germline V gene are SGHAT and FQNNGV. CDR3 amino acids: CASSLVTTSGANVLTF. The CDR3 DNA follows: TGTGCCAGCAGCCTAGTTACAACCTCTGGGGCCAACGTCCTGACTTTC.

This clone was detected once. The rearrangement uses TRBV6-5 and TRBJ2-7, with 7 bases that match TRBD2. V was clipped by 0 bases and J by 7 bases; unmatched bases: 12. Looked up from germline, CDR1 is MNHEY and CDR2 is SVGAGI. CDR3 length: 16 amino acids. The CDR3 DNA reads TGTGCCAGCAGTTACTCTAGACTAGCTGGGTCGGGGGAGCAGTACTTC. Protein product: CASSYSRLAGSGEQYF.

The V and J genes are TRBV5-1 and TRBJ2-1; possible D gene TRBD1, 6 bases. CDR3 length: 15 residues. Germline V gene sequence: CDR1 SGHRS, CDR2 YFSETQ. The V gene lost 2 bases and the J gene lost 8 bases, with 17 bases spanning the gap. CDR3 DNA: TGCGCCAGCAGCTTTGGTGCGGACAGTGTCGATGAGCAGTTCTTC. Protein product: CASSFGADSVDEQFF.

This clone has a count of ten or more. This chain connects TRBV5-6 to TRBJ2-2; D gene uncertain. In germline, CDR1 is SGHDT, CDR2 YYEEEE. The germline V and J ends were trimmed by 0 bases and 2 bases, with 17 bases remaining between them. This CDR3 is built from 18 residues. The CDR3 loop reads CASSLAFGTGKNTGELFF. CDR3 nucleotides: TGTGCCAGCAGCTTGGCGTTTGGAACTGGGAAAAACACCGGGGAGCTGTTTTTT.

The chain employs TRBV27 and TRBJ2-3; perhaps TRBD2 as D (6 bases). The CDR3 is 16 residues long. Germline CDR1 reads MNHEY; CDR2 reads SMNVEV (reference sequence). Trimming stripped 0 bases from V and 2 bases from J, with 12 bases between. CDR3 nucleotides: TGTGCCAGCAGTTTATCCTTGGCGGGATACACAGATACGCAGTATTTT. Protein product: CASSLSLAGYTDTQYF.

The V and J genes are TRBV28 and TRBJ1-2; D perhaps matches TRBD1 (6 bases). The CDR3 length is 16 residues. CDR1 and CDR2 (germline): MDHEN, SYDVKM. V lost 6 bases, J lost 4 bases, and 21 bases lay in between. The CDR3 DNA reads TGTGCCAGCAGAACCGCAACTCGACAGGCCCCCTATGGCTACACCTTC. Amino acids: CASRTATRQAPYGYTF.